This TCR beta chain was identified in a study of CD8+ T cells in alopecia areata. Treatment specified: oral pan-JAK inhibitor, 5-10 mg twice daily. Worth noting for this clone: Antigen specificity is unknown.

General study points: While tofacitinib was given, many expanded lesional clones persisted in scalp and blood.

The CDR3 extends over 13 amino acids. Germline V lookup: CDR1 SQVTM, CDR2 ANQGSEA. Between the trimmed V and J ends, which lost 7 bases and 8 bases, there was a span of 20 bases. Once RNA had been extracted, it was reverse transcribed into cDNA to act as the sequencing template. Data came from immunoSEQ multiplex PCR; TCRdb stores just in-frame clones and leaves some out. The sample has a few hundred thousand clones; less than 45% are singletons. The TCR sequence derives from a human donor with alopecia areata. Sequenced material: CD4+ T cells sorted from blood, taken between weeks 30 and 35, from a patient treated with tofacitinib. This sequence joins TRBV29-1 and TRBJ1-2; D is perhaps TRBD1 (5 bases). CDR3 sequence reads: CSAGEVGAQGYTF. The CDR3 nucleotides are TGCAGCGCTGGGGAGGTCGGGGCGCAGGGCTACACCTTC.